This TCR beta chain was captured by sequencing in a study of CXCR3-negative and CXCR3-positive naive CD8 T cells. Study-wide points: Partially decreased CXCR3 expression was recorded after cryopreservation, and fresh PBMCs were used in most assays.

TRB cDNA libraries were made by UMI-labeled 5' RACE. TCRdb reanalyzed the 5' RACE reads, giving one entry per CDR3 protein sequence and no DNA. Reported are several thousand distinct CDR3 sequences; the ten largest clones contain 1.5% to 2%. In germline, CDR1 is SGHRS, CDR2 YFSETQ. This CDR3 comprises 16 residues. Its frequency marks this clonotype as medium-sized. Antigen unknown. CD45RO-CCR7+CD27+CD95- cells counted as naive CD8+ T cells. The TCR was taken from a human donor in good health. Some clones in this sample may be carry-over from other donors' samples. Specimen: naive CXCR3- CD8+ T cells from blood. Subset: CD45RO-CCR7+CD27+CD95- naive CD8+ T cells lacking CXCR3 (TNR3-). The chain combines TRBV5-1 with TRBJ2-1; TCRdb's D gene call, TRBD1, goes unchecked for lack of DNA. The chain's CDR3 is CASSGGSRSVSNEQFF.